This TCR beta chain was sequenced for a study of blood T cell repertoires in COVID-19. Study at large: The United States, Italy and Spain supplied acute and convalescent COVID-19 samples. The analysed material was cDNA or gDNA that came from T cells, B-cell-depleted T cells, or PBMCs.

Authors' data handling: It was from reference gene primer amplification that nucleated cell counts were estimated. Method: immunoSEQ multiplex PCR; TCRdb's copy keeps in-frame clones and lacks some. V and J calls and clone size come straight from that table; D and trimming were deduced from the DNA. The sample lists some 390,000 clones, 75% to 90% occurring once. Seattle participants joined during active infection and were tracked over time. The CDR3 is 14 residues long. V was cut by 7 bases and J by 6 bases, with 16 bases left in between. From germline, CDR1 is LNHDA and CDR2 SQIVND (reference sequence).

The origin of this receptor is a woman in her thirties or forties with COVID-19, enrolled during active disease. The specimen was peripheral blood. The rearrangement joins TRBV19 to TRBJ2-1; maybe TRBD1 (6 bases). CDR3 sequence (DNA): TGTGCCAGTAATTACCCAGGACAGCCCAATGAGCAGTTCTTC. Its translation: CASNYPGQPNEQFF.